The 19 T cell receptor beta chains in this list originate from one sample, sequenced in a study of blood T cell repertoires in COVID-19 (dated by TCRdb to the early 2020s). Receptors were amplified or captured by the immunoSEQ multiplex PCR assay. TCRdb re-hosts the immuneACCESS table, in-frame sequences only. Its copies lack some clones; in the studies checked, an unresolved V gene accounts for under half of them, and the cause for the rest is not known. Recorded for this sample are around 140,000 clones; 87% of them occurred a single time. Of the sample, about 2.5% falls within the top ten clones. Input material: peripheral blood. Receptors originate from a man aged 50 to 59 with active COVID-19.

This chain links TRBV5-1 with TRBJ2-1, with D unresolved. This CDR3 has 12 amino acids. Germline V gene data show CDR1 as SGHRS and CDR2 as YFSETQ. Trimming took 1 base from V and 7 from J, leaving 6 bases between them. The CDR3 is CASSLMENEQFF. In DNA form, the CDR3 reads TGCGCCAGCAGCTTGATGGAGAATGAGCAGTTCTTC.

The V gene is TRBV5-4, the J gene TRBJ2-2, with 9 bases lining up with TRBD2. V was clipped by 4 bases and J by 7 bases; unmatched bases: 11. The germline gives CDR1 SGHNT, CDR2 YYREEE (reference sequence). This CDR3 region has 16 residues. Here the CDR3 DNA reads TGTGCCAGCAGCCGGGCCGCGGGGGGGTTTTTCGGGGAGCTGTTTTTT. Translated: CASSRAAGGFFGELFF.

The V gene is TRBV18, the J gene TRBJ1-1, with TRBD1 identical over 9 bases. After removal of 6 bases from V and 4 bases from J, the junction contained 9 bases not matched to a gene. The CDR3 extends over 15 amino acids. CDR1 and CDR2 from the germline V gene are KGHSH and LQKENI. The CDR3 spells CASSPKQGATTEAFF. The CDR3 DNA is TGTGCCAGCTCGCCCAAACAGGGGGCGACCACTGAAGCTTTCTTT.

The rearrangement joins TRBV3-1 (or the pseudogene TRBV3-2) to TRBJ1-4; perhaps TRBD1 as D (5 bases). Germline V gene sequence: CDR1 LGHDT, CDR2 YNNKEL (reference sequence). V was shortened by 3 bases and J by 8 bases, with 10 bases between the two germline ends. CDR3 length: 13 amino acids. As DNA, the CDR3 is TGTGCCAGCAGCCAGGGGGGACGGGAAAAACTGTTTTTT. Its translation is CASSQGGREKLFF.

The rearrangement uses TRBV11-2 and TRBJ2-6; 12 bases agree with TRBD2. This CDR3 region has 17 residues. Germline loops: CDR1 SGHAT, CDR2 FQNNGV. The J segment lost 0 bases and the V segment lost 4 bases, leaving 1 base of the junction unmatched. CDR3 bases: TGTGCCAGCAGCTCTAGCGGGGGGGCCTCTGGGGCCAACGTCCTGACTTTC. It codes for CASSSSGGASGANVLTF.

The chain has TRBV4-2 and TRBJ2-7, with 9 nucleotides matching TRBD2. The CDR3 runs 16 residues. Per the germline V gene, CDR1 is LGHNA and CDR2 is YNFKEQ. Trimming removed 0 bases from V and 7 bases from J; junction bases left unmatched: 10. CDR3 nucleotides: TGTGCCAGCAGCCAAGAAGTAATAGCGGGGGTTAGAGAGCAGTACTTC. Translation gives CASSQEVIAGVREQYF.

V usage is TRBV5-4 and J usage is TRBJ2-3; 8 nucleotides align to TRBD2. The CDR3 spans 16 residues. Germline V lookup: CDR1 SGHNT, CDR2 YYREEE (reference sequence). With 4 bases clipped from V and 2 bases from J, the junction kept 9 bases outside the gene matches. The CDR3 here is CASSPPPGGITDTQYF. The CDR3 DNA reads TGTGCCAGCAGCCCCCCCCCGGGGGGGATCACAGATACGCAGTATTTT.

CDR3 nucleotides: TGTGCCAGCTCACCAACTGCCACCCTTGGGAACACTGAAGCTTTCTTT. It is translated as CASSPTATLGNTEAFF. This chain links TRBV18 with TRBJ1-1; no clear D. This CDR3 spans 16 amino acids. With 2 bases removed from V and 1 base from J, the gap between germline ends came to 14 bases. CDR1 and CDR2 (germline): KGHSH, LQKENI.

The J gene is TRBJ1-6, the V gene TRBV4-2; possible D gene TRBD1, 6 bases. The CDR3 runs to 17 residues. V gave up 0 bases and J gave up 13 bases, with 22 bases separating them. From germline, CDR1 is LGHNA and CDR2 YNFKEQ. The CDR3 loop reads CASSQDKDSYGSSPLHF. The CDR3 DNA follows: TGTGCCAGCAGCCAAGATAAGGACAGTTATGGAAGTTCTCCCCTCCACTTT.

The chain couples TRBV5-1 to TRBJ2-2; weak D call: TRBD1 (5 bases). The CDR3 runs to 16 residues. The ends were cut back, 0 bases at V and 3 bases at J, with 12 bases in the middle. CDR1 SGHRS and CDR2 YFSETQ come from the germline V gene. The CDR3: CASSLARTIDTGELFF. Written as DNA, the CDR3 is TGCGCCAGCAGCTTGGCCAGGACAATCGACACCGGGGAGCTGTTTTTT. Drawing the rest from reference TRBV5-1 and TRBJ2-2, the complete variable domain is KAGVTQTPRYLIKTRGQQVTLSCSPISGHRSVSWYQQTPGQGLQFLFEYFSETQRNKGNFPGRFSGRQFSNSRSEMNVSTLELGDSALYLCASSLARTIDTGELFFGEGSRLTVL.

This clone was observed a handful of times. This rearrangement joins TRBV5-6 to TRBJ1-5; maybe TRBD1 (6 bases). Germline loops: CDR1 SGHDT, CDR2 YYEEEE. Trimming removed 4 bases from V and 2 bases from J, with 13 bases in between. This CDR3 comprises 15 residues. This CDR3 reads CASSKQGAGNQPQHF. The CDR3 nucleotides are TGTGCCAGCAGCAAACAGGGAGCGGGCAATCAGCCCCAGCATTTT.

The chain joins TRBV7-2 to TRBJ1-2; possibly TRBD1 for D (5 bases). Germline V gene data show CDR1 as SGHTA and CDR2 as FQGNSA. The CDR3 sequence is 15 residues long. V gave up 5 bases and J gave up 1 base, with 14 bases separating them. The CDR3 nucleotides are TGTGCCAGCAGCGTTCAGGGTCTTATTAACTATGGCTACACCTTC. Its protein is CASSVQGLINYGYTF.

The rearrangement joins TRBV5-1 to TRBJ2-3; 7 nucleotides line up with TRBD1. Germline V gene data show CDR1 as SGHRS and CDR2 as YFSETQ. Germline trimming cut 4 bases from V and 0 bases from J; bases unmatched to any gene: 2. CDR3 length: 14 amino acids. Written as DNA, the CDR3 is TGCGCCAGCAGCGGGACAGCGAGCACAGATACGCAGTATTTT. This gives the protein CASSGTASTDTQYF. Complete variable domain (other parts from reference TRBV5-1 and TRBJ2-3): KAGVTQTPRYLIKTRGQQVTLSCSPISGHRSVSWYQQTPGQGLQFLFEYFSETQRNKGNFPGRFSGRQFSNSRSEMNVSTLELGDSALYLCASSGTASTDTQYFGPGTRLTVL.

The chain's CDR3 is CATSAGGTQYF. Written as DNA, the CDR3 is TGTGCCACCAGTGCCGGAGGGACCCAGTACTTC. The chain recombines TRBV24-1 with TRBJ2-5, with a weak D call TRBD2 (5 bases). The CDR3 is 11 residues long. Germline assignment: CDR1 KGHDR and CDR2 SFDVKD. The V end lost 5 bases, the J end lost 7 bases, and 7 bases lay between the germline ends.

This chain uses TRBV19 with TRBJ2-7, with D possibly being TRBD2 (5 bases). The germline V and J ends were trimmed by 1 base and 2 bases, with 12 bases remaining between them. Germline CDR1 and CDR2: LNHDA and SQIVND (reference sequence). The CDR3 sequence is 15 residues long. The CDR3 loop reads CASSIAPGSTYEQYF. CDR3 DNA: TGTGCCAGTAGTATAGCGCCGGGGTCTACCTACGAGCAGTACTTC.

The V and J genes are TRBV6-4 and TRBJ2-7; 11 bases map to TRBD1. The V and J ends lost 5 bases and 7 bases, in that order; junction bases with no gene match: 7. Germline CDR1 and CDR2: MRHNA and SNTAGT. The CDR3 is 14 amino acids. This CDR3 is CASSPDRGRREQYF. CDR3 in DNA: TGTGCCAGCAGTCCGGACAGGGGGCGAAGAGAGCAGTACTTC.

This chain links TRBV18 with TRBJ1-2, with D hard to call. The CDR3 runs to 13 residues. Trimming took 6 bases from V and 3 from J, leaving 11 bases between them. The V gene's germline CDR1 is KGHSH and CDR2 LQKENI. DNA for the CDR3: TGTGCCAGCTCTACGAGCGTTGACTATGGCTACACCTTC. As protein: CASSTSVDYGYTF.

The chain is built from TRBV25-1 and TRBJ2-1; D gene uncertain. Germline V lookup: CDR1 MGHDK, CDR2 SYGVNS. The CDR3 is 16 residues long. V dropped 6 bases and J dropped 0 bases, with 15 bases sitting between them. The CDR3 nucleotides are TGTGCCAGCAGCCAGCGAGGTTCTAGCTCCTACAATGAGCAGTTCTTC. Translation: CASSQRGSSSYNEQFF.

The V and J genes are TRBV20-1 and TRBJ1-2; D remains ambiguous. The CDR3 has 13 residues. Germline CDR1 DFQATT, CDR2 SNEGSKA (reference sequence). V shed 3 bases and J shed 6 bases, with 14 bases lying between them. CDR3 residues: CSASLRTTNGYTF. The CDR3 DNA reads as TGCAGTGCTAGTCTCCGGACTACTAATGGCTACACCTTC.